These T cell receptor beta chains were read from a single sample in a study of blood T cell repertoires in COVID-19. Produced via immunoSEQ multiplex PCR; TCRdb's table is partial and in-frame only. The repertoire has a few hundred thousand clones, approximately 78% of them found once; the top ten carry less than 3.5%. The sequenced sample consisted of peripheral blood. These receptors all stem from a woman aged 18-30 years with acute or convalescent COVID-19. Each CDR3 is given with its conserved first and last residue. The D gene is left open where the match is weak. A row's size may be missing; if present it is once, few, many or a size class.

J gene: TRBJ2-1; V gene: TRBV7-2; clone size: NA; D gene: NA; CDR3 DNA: TGTGCCAGCAGCTTAGGGGGCGTGGGGTGGGGCAATGAGCAGTTCTTC; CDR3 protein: CASSLGGVGWGNEQFF
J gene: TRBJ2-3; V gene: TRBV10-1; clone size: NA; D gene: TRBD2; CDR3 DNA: TGCGCCAGCAGTATAGCGGGGCCCTCAGATACGCAGTATTTT; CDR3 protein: CASSIAGPSDTQYF
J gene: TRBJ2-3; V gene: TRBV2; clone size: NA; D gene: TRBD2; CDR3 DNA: TGTGCCAGCAACCTAGCGGGAGTTCGGACAGATACGCAGTATTTT; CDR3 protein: CASNLAGVRTDTQYF
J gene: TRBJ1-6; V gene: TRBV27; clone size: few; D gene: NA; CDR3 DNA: TGTGCCAGCAGCCCTACCCAATCCAGCAGCGTCCGCTCCTATAATTCACCCCTCCACTTT; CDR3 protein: CASSPTQSSSVRSYNSPLHF
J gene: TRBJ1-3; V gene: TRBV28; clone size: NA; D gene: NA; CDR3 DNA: TGTGCCAGCAGTTTCGGGGGGACGGGAAACACCATATATTTT; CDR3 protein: CASSFGGTGNTIYF
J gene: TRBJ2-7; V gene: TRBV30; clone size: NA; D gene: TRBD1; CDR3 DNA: TGTGCCTGGGGTTGGACAGGGGGCGCCTACGAGCAGTACTTC; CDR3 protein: CAWGWTGGAYEQYF
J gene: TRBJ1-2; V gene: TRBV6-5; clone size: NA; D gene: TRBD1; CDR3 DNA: TGTGCCAGCAGTTCAGGACAGGGCGGTAGGGATGGCTACACCTTC; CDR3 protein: CASSSGQGGRDGYTF
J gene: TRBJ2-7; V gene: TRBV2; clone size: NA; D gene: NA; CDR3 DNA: TGTGCCAGCAGTCAAAAACGACAGGGAGGCTACGAGCAGTACTTC; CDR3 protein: CASSQKRQGGYEQYF
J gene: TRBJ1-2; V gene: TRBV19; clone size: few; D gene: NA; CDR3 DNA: TGTGCCAGTAACCCTTTTCGGGATCAGGGCTACACCTTC; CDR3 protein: CASNPFRDQGYTF
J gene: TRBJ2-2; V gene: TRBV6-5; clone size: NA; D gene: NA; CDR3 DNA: TGTGCCAGCAGAGCCGGTGGGAGTAGAACCGGGGAGCTGTTTTTT; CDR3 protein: CASRAGGSRTGELFF
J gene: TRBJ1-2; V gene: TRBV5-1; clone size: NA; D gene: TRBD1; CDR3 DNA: TGCGCCAGCAGCGAGCGGACAGACGCAGGGGGGCCCTTTGGCTACACCTTC; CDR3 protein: CASSERTDAGGPFGYTF
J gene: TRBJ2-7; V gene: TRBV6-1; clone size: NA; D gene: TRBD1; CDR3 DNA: TGTGCCAGCAGTGAAACAGGGGGTTCCTCTTACGAGCAGTACTTC; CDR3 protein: CASSETGGSSYEQYF
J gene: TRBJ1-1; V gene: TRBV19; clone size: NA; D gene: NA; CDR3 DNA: TGTGCCAGTAGTATTAAGGGGTCCACTGAAGCTTTCTTT; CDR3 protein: CASSIKGSTEAFF
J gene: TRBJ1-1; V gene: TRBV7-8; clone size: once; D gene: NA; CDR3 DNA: TGTGCCAGCAGCTTAGACAGGGATGAAGCTTTCTTT; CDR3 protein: CASSLDRDEAFF
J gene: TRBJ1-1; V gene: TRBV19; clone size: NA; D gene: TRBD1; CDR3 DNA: TGTGCCAGTAGATCCACGAGGGGGCTAAACACTGAAGCTTTCTTT; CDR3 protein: CASRSTRGLNTEAFF
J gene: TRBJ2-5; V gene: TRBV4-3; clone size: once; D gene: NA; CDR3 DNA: TGCGCCAGCAGCCAAGGAAGGGGGCAAGAGACCCAGTACTTC; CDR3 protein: CASSQGRGQETQYF
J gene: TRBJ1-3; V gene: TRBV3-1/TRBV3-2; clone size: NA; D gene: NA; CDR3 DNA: TGTGCCAGCAGCCAAGAGTCTCTCTCTGGAAACACCATATATTTT; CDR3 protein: CASSQESLSGNTIYF
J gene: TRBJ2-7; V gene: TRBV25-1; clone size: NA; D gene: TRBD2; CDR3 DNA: TGTGCCAGCAGTCGGAGCGGGAGGTCGGTAGAGCAGTACTTC; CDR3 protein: CASSRSGRSVEQYF
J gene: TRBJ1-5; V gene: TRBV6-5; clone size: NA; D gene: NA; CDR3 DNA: TGTGCCAGCACTTTTGGCAATCAGCCCCAGCATTTT; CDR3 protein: CASTFGNQPQHF
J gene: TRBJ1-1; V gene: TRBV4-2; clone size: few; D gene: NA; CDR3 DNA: TGTGCCAGCAGCCAACGAGACGTGCGGTTGGCTTTCTTT; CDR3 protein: CASSQRDVRLAFF
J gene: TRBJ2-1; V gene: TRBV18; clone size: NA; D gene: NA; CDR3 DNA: TGTGCCAGCTCACGTACGGAGGACAGGCAGTTCTTC; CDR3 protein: CASSRTEDRQFF
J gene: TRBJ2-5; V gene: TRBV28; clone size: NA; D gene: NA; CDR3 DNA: TGTGCCAGCAGTCAAACAGGGTCTCGGGAGACCCAGTACTTC; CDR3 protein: CASSQTGSRETQYF
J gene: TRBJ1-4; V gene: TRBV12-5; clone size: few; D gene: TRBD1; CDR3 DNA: TGTGCTAGTGCCCTAGGGACAGGGTTTAATGAAAAACTGTTTTTT; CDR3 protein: CASALGTGFNEKLFF
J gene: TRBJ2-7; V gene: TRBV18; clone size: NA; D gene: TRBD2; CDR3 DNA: TGTGCCAGCTCACCAGTAGGACTAGTCGAGGGTTACGAGCAGTACTTC; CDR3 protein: CASSPVGLVEGYEQYF
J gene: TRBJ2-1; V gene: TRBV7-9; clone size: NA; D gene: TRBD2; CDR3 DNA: TGTGCCAGCAGAAAAGATAGCGGGAGGGGACCCTACAATGAGCAGTTCTTC; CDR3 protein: CASRKDSGRGPYNEQFF
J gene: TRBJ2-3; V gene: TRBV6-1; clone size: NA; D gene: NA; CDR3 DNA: TGTGCCAGCAGTGAAAGTAGCAGGGCAGATACGCAGTATTTT; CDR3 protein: CASSESSRADTQYF
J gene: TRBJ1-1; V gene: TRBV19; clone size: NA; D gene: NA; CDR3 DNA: TGTGCCAGTAGTCCCGGGACTTACCTGGACACTGAAGCTTTCTTT; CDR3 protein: CASSPGTYLDTEAFF
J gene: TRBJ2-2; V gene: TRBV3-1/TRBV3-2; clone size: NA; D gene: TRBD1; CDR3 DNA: TGTGCCAGCAGCCAAGCTGGACAGGGGGTCGGGGAGCTGTTTTTT; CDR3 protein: CASSQAGQGVGELFF
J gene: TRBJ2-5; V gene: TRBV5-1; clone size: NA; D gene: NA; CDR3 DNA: TGCGCCAGCAGCCTACTAGGGTTTTCGGGAGAGACCCAGTACTTC; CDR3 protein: CASSLLGFSGETQYF
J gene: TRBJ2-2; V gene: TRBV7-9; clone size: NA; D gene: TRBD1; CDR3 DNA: TGTGCCAGCAGCCCAGGAACAGGGGGCGCGGGAAACACCGGGGAGCTGTTTTTT; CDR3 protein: CASSPGTGGAGNTGELFF
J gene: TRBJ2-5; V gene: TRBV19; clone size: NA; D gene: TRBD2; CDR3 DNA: TGTGCCAGTAGTCTGCTAGCGGGCATCCAAGAGACCCAGTACTTC; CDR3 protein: CASSLLAGIQETQYF
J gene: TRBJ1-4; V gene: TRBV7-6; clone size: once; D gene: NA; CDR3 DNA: TGTGCCAGCAGCCCGGGGGGCCAAGGGGGAGAAAAACTGTTTTTT; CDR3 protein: CASSPGGQGGEKLFF
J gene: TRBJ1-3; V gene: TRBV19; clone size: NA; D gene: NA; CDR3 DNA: TGTGCCAGTAGGCAACAGGTCTACTCTGGAAACACCATATATTTT; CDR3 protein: CASRQQVYSGNTIYF
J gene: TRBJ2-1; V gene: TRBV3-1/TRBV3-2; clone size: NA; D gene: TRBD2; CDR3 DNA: TGTGCCAGCAGCCAAGATCGTTCTACTGTCCGGACTAGATACTATGAGCAGTTCTTC; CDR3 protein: CASSQDRSTVRTRYYEQFF
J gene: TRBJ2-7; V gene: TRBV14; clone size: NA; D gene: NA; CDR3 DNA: TGTGCCAGCAGCCAAAACAGGGTAGAATACGAGCAGTACTTC; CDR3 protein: CASSQNRVEYEQYF
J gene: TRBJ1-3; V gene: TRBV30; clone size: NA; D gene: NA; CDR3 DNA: TGTGCCTGGAGTCAAGGGGGAGCTGGAAACACCATATATTTT; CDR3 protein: CAWSQGGAGNTIYF
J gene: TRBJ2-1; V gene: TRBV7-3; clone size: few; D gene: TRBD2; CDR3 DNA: TGTGCCAGCAGCTTAACTGGTAGCGGGAGGGCCCTCAATGAGCAGTTCTTC; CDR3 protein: CASSLTGSGRALNEQFF